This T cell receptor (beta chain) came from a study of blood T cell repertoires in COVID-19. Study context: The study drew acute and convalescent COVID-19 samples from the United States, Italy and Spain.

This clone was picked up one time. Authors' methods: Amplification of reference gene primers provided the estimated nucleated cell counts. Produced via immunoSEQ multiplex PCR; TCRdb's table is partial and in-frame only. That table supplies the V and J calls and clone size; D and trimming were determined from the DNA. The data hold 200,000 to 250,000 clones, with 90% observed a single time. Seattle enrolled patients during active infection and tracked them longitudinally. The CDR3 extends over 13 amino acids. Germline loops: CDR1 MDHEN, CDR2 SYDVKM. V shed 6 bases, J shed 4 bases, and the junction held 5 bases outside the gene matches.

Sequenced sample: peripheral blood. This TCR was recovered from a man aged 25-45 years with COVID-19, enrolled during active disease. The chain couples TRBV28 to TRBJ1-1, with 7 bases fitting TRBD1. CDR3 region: CASSRQGLTEAFF. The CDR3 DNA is TGTGCCAGCAGCCGACAGGGACTCACTGAAGCTTTCTTT.